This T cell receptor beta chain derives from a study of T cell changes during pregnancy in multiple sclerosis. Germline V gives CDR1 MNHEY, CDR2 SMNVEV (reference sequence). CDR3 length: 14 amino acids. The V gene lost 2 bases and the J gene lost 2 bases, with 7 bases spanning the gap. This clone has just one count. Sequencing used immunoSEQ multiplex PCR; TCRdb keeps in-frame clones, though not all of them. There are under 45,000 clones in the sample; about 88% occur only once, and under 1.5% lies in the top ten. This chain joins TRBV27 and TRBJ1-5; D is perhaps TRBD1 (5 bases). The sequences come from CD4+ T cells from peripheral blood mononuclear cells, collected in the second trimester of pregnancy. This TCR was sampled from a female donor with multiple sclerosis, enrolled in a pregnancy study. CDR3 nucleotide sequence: TGTGCCAGCAGTTTAATCAGGGGCAATCAGCCCCAGCATTTT. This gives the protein CASSLIRGNQPQHF.